This T cell receptor beta chain was observed in a study of cytomegalovirus exposure and HLA in healthy donors. Study outcomes and limitations: A later analysis linked 15,000 to 20,000 TCR beta sequences to HLA alleles at 0.05 false discovery rate. CMV serostatus was the only recorded immune exposure for donors. Rare TCR sequences dominated, though some public TCRs recurred in many donors.

This clone has a single count. As yet, its antigen is unknown. The PCR was carried out with 60 Vbeta primers and 13 Jbeta primers. The repertoire was sequenced with immunoSEQ multiplex PCR; TCRdb's copy has only in-frame clones and lacks some. The sample records under 140,000 clones, 80% being singletons. The V gene's germline CDR1 is MGHRA and CDR2 YSYEKL. The CDR3 totals 18 residues. V lost 3 bases to trimming and J lost 7 bases; unmatched junction nucleotides: 13. The sequence derives from an older woman in good health and CMV-seropositive. The V gene is TRBV4-1, the J gene TRBJ1-6; the match to TRBD1 covers 9 bases. Sequencing was performed on PBMCs. CDR3 loop: CASSHAPGQGVKNSPLHF. CDR3 nucleotides: TGCGCCAGCAGCCACGCTCCGGGACAGGGTGTGAAGAATTCACCCCTCCACTTT.